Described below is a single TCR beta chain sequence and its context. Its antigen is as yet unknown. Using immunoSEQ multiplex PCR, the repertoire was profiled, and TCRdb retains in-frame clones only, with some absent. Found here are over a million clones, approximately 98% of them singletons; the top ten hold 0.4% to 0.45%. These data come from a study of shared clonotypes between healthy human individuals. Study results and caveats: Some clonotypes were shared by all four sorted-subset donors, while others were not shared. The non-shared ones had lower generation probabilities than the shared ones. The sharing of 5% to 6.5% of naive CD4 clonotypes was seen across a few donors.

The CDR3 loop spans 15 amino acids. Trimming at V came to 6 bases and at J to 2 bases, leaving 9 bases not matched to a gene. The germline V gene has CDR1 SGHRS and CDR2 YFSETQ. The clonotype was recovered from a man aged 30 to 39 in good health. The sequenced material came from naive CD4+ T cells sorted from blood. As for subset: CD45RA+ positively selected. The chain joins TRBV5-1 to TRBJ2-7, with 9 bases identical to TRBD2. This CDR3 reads CASTSPGLAAYEQYF. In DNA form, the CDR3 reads TGCGCCAGCACCTCACCGGGACTAGCCGCCTACGAGCAGTACTTC.